This note documents a single TCR beta chain sequence. The data were obtained in a study of blood T cell repertoires in COVID-19. At the level of the study: Italy, Spain and the United States were the sources of the convalescent and acute COVID-19 samples.

As originally analysed: Reference gene primer amplification gave nucleated cell count estimates. Clones were read by immunoSEQ multiplex PCR, and TCRdb kept only the in-frame ones, dropping some. V and J calls and clone size are given by that table; D and trimming were obtained from the DNA. The table lists over 80,000 clones, 70% to 90% of them singletons. CDR3 length: 13 amino acids. The germline CDR1 and CDR2 sequences are SGDLS and YYNGEE. The V end lost 0 bases, the J end lost 9 bases, and 10 bases lay between the germline ends. This TCR derives from a man between 45 and 60 years old with acute or convalescent COVID-19. The material sequenced was peripheral blood. The chain combines TRBV9 with TRBJ2-1; D possibly corresponds to TRBD2 (6 bases). CDR3 nucleotides: TGTGCCAGCAGCGTAGTAGCGGTCGGTGAGCAGTTCTTC. It is translated as CASSVVAVGEQFF.